The T cell receptor (beta chain) under discussion was sequenced for a study of cytomegalovirus exposure and HLA in healthy donors. Study-wide context: Sequencing of 180 million or so T cells in an earlier analysis found more than 100 million unique TCR beta sequences.

It was with 60 Vbeta and 13 Jbeta primers that the PCR ran. Assay: immunoSEQ multiplex PCR; the TCRdb copy retains only in-frame clones and omits some. The table includes 100,000 to 150,000 clones, less than 85% detected once. The V gene lost 8 bases and the J gene lost 3 bases, with 18 bases spanning the gap. This CDR3 has 15 amino acids. Per the germline V gene, CDR1 is MNHNS and CDR2 is SASEGT. This TCR was recovered from a man younger than 40 in good health and CMV-seronegative. The chain is built from TRBV6-1 and TRBJ2-3, with D possibly TRBD1 on 8 matching bases. The sequenced sample consisted of PBMCs. DNA of the CDR3: TGTGCCAGCCGGGAGACAGGGGAGGGGACAGATACGCAGTATTTT. Protein sequence: CASRETGEGTDTQYF.